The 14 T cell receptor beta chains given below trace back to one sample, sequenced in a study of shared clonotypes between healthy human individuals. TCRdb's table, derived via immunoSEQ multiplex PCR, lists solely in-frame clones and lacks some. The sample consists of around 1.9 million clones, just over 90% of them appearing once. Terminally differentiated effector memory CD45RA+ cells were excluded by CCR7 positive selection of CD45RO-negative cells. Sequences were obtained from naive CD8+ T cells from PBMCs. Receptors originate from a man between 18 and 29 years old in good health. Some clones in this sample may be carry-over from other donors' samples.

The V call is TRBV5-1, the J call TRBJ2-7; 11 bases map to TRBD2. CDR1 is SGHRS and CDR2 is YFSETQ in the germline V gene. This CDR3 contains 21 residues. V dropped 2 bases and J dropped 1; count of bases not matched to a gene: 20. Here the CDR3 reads CASSFGGAGLTSGMGSYEQYF. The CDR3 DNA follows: TGCGCCAGCAGCTTCGGGGGCGCGGGCCTGACTAGCGGGATGGGTTCCTACGAGCAGTACTTC.

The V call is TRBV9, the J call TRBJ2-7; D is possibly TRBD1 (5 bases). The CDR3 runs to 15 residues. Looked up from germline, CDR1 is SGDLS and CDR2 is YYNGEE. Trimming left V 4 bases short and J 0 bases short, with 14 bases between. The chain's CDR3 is CASSLDQGSSYEQYF. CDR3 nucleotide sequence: TGTGCCAGCAGCCTGGATCAGGGTAGCTCCTACGAGCAGTACTTC. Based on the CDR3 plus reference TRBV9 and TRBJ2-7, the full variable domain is DSGVTQTPKHLITATGQRVTLRCSPRSGDLSVYWYQQSLDQGLQFLIQYYNGEERAKGNILERFSAQQFPDLHSELNLSSLELGDSALYFCASSLDQGSSYEQYFGPGTRLTVT.

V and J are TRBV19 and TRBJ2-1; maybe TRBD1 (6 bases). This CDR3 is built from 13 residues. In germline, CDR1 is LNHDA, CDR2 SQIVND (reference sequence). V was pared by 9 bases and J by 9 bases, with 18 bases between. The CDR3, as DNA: TGTGCCAGCCTAGCAGGGGCAGGCGGTGAGCAGTTCTTC. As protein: CASLAGAGGEQFF.

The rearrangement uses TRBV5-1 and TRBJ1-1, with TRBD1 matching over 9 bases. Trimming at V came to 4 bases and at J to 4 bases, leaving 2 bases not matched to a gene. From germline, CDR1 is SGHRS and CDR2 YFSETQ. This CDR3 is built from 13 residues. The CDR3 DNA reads TGCGCCAGCAGCGAGACAGGGGGCACTGAAGCTTTCTTT. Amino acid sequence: CASSETGGTEAFF.

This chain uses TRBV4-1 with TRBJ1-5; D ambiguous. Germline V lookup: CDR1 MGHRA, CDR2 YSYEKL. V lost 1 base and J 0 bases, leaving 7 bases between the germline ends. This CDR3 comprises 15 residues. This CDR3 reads CASSQAHHSNQPQHF. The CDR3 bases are TGCGCCAGCAGCCAAGCCCACCATAGCAATCAGCCCCAGCATTTT.

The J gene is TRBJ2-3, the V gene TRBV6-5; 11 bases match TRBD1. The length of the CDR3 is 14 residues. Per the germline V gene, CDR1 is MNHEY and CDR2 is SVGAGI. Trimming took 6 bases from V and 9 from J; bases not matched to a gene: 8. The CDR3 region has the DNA TGTGCCAGCAGCCCTCTCCGGGACAGGGGGACGCAGTATTTT. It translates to CASSPLRDRGTQYF.

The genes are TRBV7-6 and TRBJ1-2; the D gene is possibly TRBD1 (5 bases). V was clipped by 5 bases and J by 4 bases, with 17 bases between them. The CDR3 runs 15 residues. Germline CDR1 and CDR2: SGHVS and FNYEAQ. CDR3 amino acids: CASSPYRGGAYGYTF. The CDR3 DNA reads TGTGCCAGCAGCCCCTATCGGGGCGGAGCCTATGGCTACACCTTC.

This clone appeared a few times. The CDR3 DNA reads as TGTGCCTGGGCCCTCCTAAATGATTTTGAAGCTTTCTTT. As protein: CAWALLNDFEAFF. The chain has TRBV30 and TRBJ1-1; D is unresolved. CDR1 and CDR2 (germline): GTSNPN, SVGIG (reference sequence). This CDR3 is built from 13 residues. The V end lost 5 bases, the J end lost 7 bases, and 17 bases lay between the germline ends.

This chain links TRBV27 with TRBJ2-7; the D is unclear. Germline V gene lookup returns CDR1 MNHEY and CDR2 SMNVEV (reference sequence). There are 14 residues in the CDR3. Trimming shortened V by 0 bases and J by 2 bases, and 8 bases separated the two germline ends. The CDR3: CASSLSISAYEQYF. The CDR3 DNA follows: TGTGCCAGCAGTTTATCGATAAGTGCCTACGAGCAGTACTTC.

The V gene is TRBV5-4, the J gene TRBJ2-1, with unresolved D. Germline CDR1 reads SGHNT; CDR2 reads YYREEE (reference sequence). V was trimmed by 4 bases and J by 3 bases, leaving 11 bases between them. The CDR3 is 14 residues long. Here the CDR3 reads CASSGPPNYNEQFF. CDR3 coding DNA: TGTGCCAGCAGCGGCCCTCCGAACTACAATGAGCAGTTCTTC. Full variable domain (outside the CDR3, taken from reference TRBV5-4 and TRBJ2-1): ETGVTQSPTHLIKTRGQQVTLRCSSQSGHNTVSWYQQALGQGPQFIFQYYREEENGRGNFPPRFSGLQFPNYSSELNVNALELDDSALYLCASSGPPNYNEQFFGPGTRLTVL.

The CDR3 DNA follows: TGTGCCAGCAGGGGACAGGGGGGCACTGAAGCTTTCTTT. The encoded protein is CASRGQGGTEAFF. The V gene is TRBV27, the J gene TRBJ1-1, with 11 bases that match TRBD1. With 6 bases clipped from V and 4 bases from J, the junction kept 1 base outside the gene matches. The CDR3 totals 13 residues. Germline V gene sequence: CDR1 MNHEY, CDR2 SMNVEV (reference sequence).

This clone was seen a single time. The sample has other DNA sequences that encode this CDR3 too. CDR3 in DNA: TGTGCCAGCAGCGTAGGGACTAGCACAGATACGCAGTATTTT. Translating gives CASSVGTSTDTQYF. The chain has TRBV9 and TRBJ2-3, with D perhaps matching TRBD2 (5 bases). Germline CDR1 is SGDLS and CDR2 is YYNGEE. Trimming took off 0 bases at V and 0 bases at J, with 5 bases between the two ends. The CDR3 is 14 residues long.

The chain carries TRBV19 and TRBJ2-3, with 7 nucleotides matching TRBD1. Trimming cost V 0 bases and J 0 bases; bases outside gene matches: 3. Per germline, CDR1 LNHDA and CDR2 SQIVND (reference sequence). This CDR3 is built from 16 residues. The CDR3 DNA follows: TGTGCCAGTAGTATAGAAGGGGACAGTAGCACAGATACGCAGTATTTT. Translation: CASSIEGDSSTDTQYF.

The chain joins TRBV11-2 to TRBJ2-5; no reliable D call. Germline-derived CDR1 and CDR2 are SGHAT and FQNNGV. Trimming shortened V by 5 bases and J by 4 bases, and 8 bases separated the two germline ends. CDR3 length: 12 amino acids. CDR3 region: CASSPPAETQYF. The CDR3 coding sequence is TGTGCCAGCAGCCCCCCGGCAGAGACCCAGTACTTC.